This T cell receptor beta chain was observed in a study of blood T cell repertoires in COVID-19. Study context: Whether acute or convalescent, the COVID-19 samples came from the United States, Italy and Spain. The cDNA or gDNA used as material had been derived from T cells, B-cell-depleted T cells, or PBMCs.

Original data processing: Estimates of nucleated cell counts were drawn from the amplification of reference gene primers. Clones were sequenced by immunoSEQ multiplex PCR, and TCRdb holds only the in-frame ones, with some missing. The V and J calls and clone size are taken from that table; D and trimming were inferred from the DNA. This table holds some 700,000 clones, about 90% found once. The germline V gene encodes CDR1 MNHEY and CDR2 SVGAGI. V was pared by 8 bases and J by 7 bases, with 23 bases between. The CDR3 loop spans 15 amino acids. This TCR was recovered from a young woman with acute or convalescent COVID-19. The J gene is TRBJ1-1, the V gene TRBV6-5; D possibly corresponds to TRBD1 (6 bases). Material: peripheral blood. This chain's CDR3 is CASRGQRDSPYEAFF. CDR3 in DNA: TGTGCCAGCCGCGGACAGAGAGACTCCCCATATGAAGCTTTCTTT.